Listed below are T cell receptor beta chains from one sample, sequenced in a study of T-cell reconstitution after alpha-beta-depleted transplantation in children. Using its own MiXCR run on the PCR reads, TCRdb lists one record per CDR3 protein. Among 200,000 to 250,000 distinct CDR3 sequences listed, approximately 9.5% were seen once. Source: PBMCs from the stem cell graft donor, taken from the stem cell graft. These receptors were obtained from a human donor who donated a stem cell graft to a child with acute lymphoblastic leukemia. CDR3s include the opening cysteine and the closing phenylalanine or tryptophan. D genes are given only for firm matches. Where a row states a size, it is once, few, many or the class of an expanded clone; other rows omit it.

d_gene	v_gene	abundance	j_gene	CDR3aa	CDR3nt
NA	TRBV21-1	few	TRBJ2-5	CASSKGVAGEQETQYF	TGTGCCAGCAGCAAAGGGGTAGCGGGGGAACAAGAGACCCAGTACTTC
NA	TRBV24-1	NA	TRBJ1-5	CATSDFGHQPQHF	TGTGCCACCAGTGATTTCGGACATCAGCCCCAGCATTTT
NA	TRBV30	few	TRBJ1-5	CAWSVSVGGQPQHF	TGTGCCTGGAGTGTTAGTGTGGGAGGTCAGCCCCAGCATTTT
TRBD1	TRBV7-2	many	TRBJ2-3	CASSRVGTGTSTDTQYF	TGTGCCAGCAGCCGAGTTGGGACAGGTACTAGCACAGATACGCAGTATTTT
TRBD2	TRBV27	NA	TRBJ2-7	CASSFRREGYEQYF	TGTGCCAGCAGTTTTCGCCGGGAGGGATACGAGCAGTACTTC
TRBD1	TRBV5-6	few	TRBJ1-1	CASSPRTGLPQNTEAFF	TGTGCCAGCAGCCCGAGGACAGGGCTCCCTCAGAACACTGAAGCTTTCTTT
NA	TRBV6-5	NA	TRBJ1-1	CASSTVDTEAFF	TGTGCCAGCAGTACAGTGGACACTGAAGCTTTCTTT
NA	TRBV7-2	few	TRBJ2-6	CASRYRVGANVLTF	TGTGCCAGCAGGTACAGGGTAGGGGCCAACGTCCTGACTTTC
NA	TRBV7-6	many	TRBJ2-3	CASSSDWGTQYF	TGTGCCAGCAGCTCCGACTGGGGTACGCAGTATTTT
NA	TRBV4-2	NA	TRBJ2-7	CASSQDGQSYEQYF	TGTGCCAGCAGCCAAGATGGGCAGTCCTACGAGCAGTACTTC
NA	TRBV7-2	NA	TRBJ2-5	CASSSSRRRSRGETQYF	TGTGCCAGCAGCTCCTCCAGGCGGCGGAGCAGGGGAGAGACCCAGTACTTC
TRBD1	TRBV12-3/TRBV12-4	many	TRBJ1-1	CASSMGQETEAFF	TGTGCCAGCAGTATGGGACAGGAGACTGAAGCTTTCTTT
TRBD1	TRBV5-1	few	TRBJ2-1	CASSLAPGQGQQVSNEQFF	TGCGCCAGCAGCTTGGCGCCCGGACAGGGTCAACAAGTTTCCAATGAGCAGTTCTTC
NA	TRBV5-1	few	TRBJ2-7	CASSLSRQPVREQYF	TGCGCCAGCAGCTTGTCACGACAACCAGTGCGGGAGCAGTACTTC
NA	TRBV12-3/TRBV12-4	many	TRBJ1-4	CASSLRGINELFF	TGTGCCAGCAGTTTAAGGGGGATAAACGAACTGTTTTTT
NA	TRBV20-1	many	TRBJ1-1	CSARQPLQGSEAFF	TGCAGTGCTAGACAACCCCTACAGGGATCTGAAGCTTTCTTT
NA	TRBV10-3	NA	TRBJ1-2	CAISAGTPGYTF	TGTGCCATCAGTGCCGGGACCCCGGGCTACACCTTC
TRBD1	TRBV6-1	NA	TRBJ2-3	CASSETRQGATQYF	TGTGCCAGCAGTGAAACCCGACAGGGGGCGACGCAGTATTTT
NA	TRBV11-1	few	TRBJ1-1	CASSPLQRGTEAFF	TGTGCCAGCAGCCCGTTACAGCGGGGCACTGAAGCTTTCTTT
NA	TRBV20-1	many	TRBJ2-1	CSARDTGTSSYNEQFF	TGCAGTGCTAGAGATACAGGGACCAGCTCCTACAATGAGCAGTTCTTC
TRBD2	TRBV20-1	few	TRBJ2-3	CSARGEAGVGTDTQYF	TGCAGTGCTAGGGGAGAAGCGGGGGTCGGTACAGATACGCAGTATTTT
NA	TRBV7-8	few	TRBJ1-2	CASSLGAGYTF	TGTGCCAGCAGCTTAGGCGCTGGCTACACCTTC
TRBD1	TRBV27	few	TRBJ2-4	CASRRTGGVNIQYF	TGTGCCAGCAGAAGGACAGGGGGCGTAAACATTCAGTACTTC
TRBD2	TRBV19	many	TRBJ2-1	CASRDGGLAGGQASYNEQFF	TGTGCCAGTAGGGACGGAGGACTAGCGGGGGGCCAAGCCTCCTACAATGAGCAGTTCTTC
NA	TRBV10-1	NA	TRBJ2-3	CATSVDPSTDTQYF	TGCGCCACCTCAGTGGACCCAAGCACAGATACGCAGTATTTT
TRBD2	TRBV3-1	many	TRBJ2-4	CASQPNGGAGNIQYF	TGTGCCAGCCAACCCAACGGGGGGGCGGGTAACATTCAGTACTTC
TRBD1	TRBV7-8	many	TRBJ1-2	CASSLGPGGVLTGYGYTF	TGTGCCAGCAGCTTAGGCCCAGGGGGTGTCCTAACAGGCTATGGCTACACCTTC
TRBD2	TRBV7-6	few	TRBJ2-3	CASSPILRGAIPDTQYF	TGTGCCAGCAGCCCCATTTTGCGGGGGGCCATACCAGATACGCAGTATTTT
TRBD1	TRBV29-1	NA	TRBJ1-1	CSVADRALNTEAFF	TGCAGCGTTGCGGACAGGGCGTTGAACACTGAAGCTTTCTTT
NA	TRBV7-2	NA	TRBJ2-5	CASSLGISRGETQYF	TGTGCCAGCAGCTTAGGGATCTCGAGGGGAGAGACCCAGTACTTC
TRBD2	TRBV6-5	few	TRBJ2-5	CASSYSGLAGAPQETQYF	TGTGCCAGCAGTTACTCCGGACTAGCGGGGGCCCCCCAAGAGACCCAGTACTTC
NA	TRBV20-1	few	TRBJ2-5	CSAREVLASKGTQYF	TGCAGTGCTAGAGAGGTCCTCGCTAGTAAAGGGACCCAGTACTTC
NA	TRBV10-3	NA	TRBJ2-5	CAIKDSQQETQYF	TGTGCCATAAAGGACAGCCAACAAGAGACCCAGTACTTC